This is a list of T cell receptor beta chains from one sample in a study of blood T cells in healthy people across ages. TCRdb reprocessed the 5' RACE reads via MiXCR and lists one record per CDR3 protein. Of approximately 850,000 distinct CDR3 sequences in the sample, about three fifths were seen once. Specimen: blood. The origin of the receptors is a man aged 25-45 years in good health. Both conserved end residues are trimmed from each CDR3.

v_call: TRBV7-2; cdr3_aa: ASSLLGYNSPLH
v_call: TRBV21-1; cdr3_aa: ASSKGGRRTDTQY
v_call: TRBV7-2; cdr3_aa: ATSGEGGNQPQH
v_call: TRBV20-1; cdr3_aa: SASKDTYEQY
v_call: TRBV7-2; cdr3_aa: ASSLWAYGEQF
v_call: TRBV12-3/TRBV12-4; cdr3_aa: ASRFRPGQNYEQY
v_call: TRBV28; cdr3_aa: ASSPPQGSQETQY
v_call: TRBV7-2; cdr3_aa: ASSLERRGRLAF
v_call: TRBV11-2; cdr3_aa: ASRHDATGELF
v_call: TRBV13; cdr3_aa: ASSLVVFSGSNEQF
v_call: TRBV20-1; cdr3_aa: SASPPLASFTDTQY
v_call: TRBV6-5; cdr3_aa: ASSPFGESTDTQY
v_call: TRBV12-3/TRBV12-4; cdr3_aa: ASSLGGVSYNEQF
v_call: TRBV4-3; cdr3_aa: ASSQGAGTGAGEQY
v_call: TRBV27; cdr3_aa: AIRPWTGVTDTQY
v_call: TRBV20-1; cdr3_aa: SAMWTSGYNEQF
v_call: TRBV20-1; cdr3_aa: SASSPLWERLNEQF
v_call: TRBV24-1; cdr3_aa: ATSDLTRRGNRSYEQY
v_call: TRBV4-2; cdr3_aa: ASSQALTGGPSDTQY
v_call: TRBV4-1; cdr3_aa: ASSRRGLGYNEQF
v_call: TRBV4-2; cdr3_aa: ASSLIAGGDYEQY
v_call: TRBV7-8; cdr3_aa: ASSGRVAYEQY
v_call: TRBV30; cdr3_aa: AWSGGADTQY
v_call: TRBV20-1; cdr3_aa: SAGLGTDQPQH
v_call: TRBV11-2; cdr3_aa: ASSLIVHGGETQY
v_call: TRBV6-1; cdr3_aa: ASSPWGRQYLKF